The present TCR beta chain was sequenced within a study of blood T cell repertoires in COVID-19 (dated by TCRdb to the early 2020s). Regarding the research as a whole: Samples from collaborators originated in the United States, Italy and Spain and spanned both the acute and convalescent phases of COVID-19. The prospective study material was composed of cDNA or gDNA derived from T cells, B-cell-depleted T cells, or PBMCs. Subjects who had been exposed to COVID-19, were actively infected with it, or had recovered from it provided the deeply sampled blood TCRbeta repertoires that made up the dataset. A freely available public database, intended as a resource for researchers studying the immune response to SARS-CoV-2, is where the repertoires were released. The samples were drawn from two sources: the first 160 participants of the ongoing ImmuneRACE study, and 1,000 to 1,500 subjects contributed by 6 global collaborators. Nearly every sample came with metadata listing a de-identified subject ID, COVID-19 status, age in years and sex. Where available, HLA class I and class II types were taken from metadata supplied by the sample provider and were not determined by assay-based typing. Here is what the overall study found, with its caveats: The quantity of clinical and demographic metadata differed by source and by participant and was supplied without curation.

The immunoSEQ Assay, a bias-controlled multiplex PCR, was used to amplify TCRbeta CDR3 regions from genomic DNA. The paper's data handling went like this. Nucleated cell counts per sample were estimated from amplification of reference gene primers within the assay. To quantify the absolute abundance of each unique TCRbeta CDR3 rearrangement, sequence reads were collapsed and filtered. For each sample, productive Simpson clonality was calculated as the square root of Simpson's diversity index across productive rearrangements. As stored in TCRdb, this immuneACCESS dataset retains in-frame rearrangements with V and J assigned. A fraction of the clones does not appear; measured against another copy, unresolved V genes explain less than half of the discrepancy, and the remainder lacks a known reason. Clone size and V and J calls were adopted from that table, with D and trimming inferred from the DNA. Here the sample has approximately 300,000 clones; over 75% occur a single time. Of the sample, roughly 10% is held by the ten largest clones.

A distance of 17 bases separates the germline ends of V and J, which lose 3 bases and 6 bases respectively. Spanning cysteine to phenylalanine, the CDR3 consists of 15 amino acids. Only the CDR3 region is kept as DNA, spanning 45 bases read in frame from base 1. The germline V gene sets CDR1 to KGHSH and CDR2 to LQKENI. Comment on this clone: There is no known antigen for this receptor. No much larger clonotype is one base removed from it; base qualities were not supplied.

Participants in the prospective study were aged about 18 to 95 years, lived in under 30 United States geographic areas, and enrolled through a virtual design. In the prospective study, participants were assigned to cohorts based on the clinical history participants reported in a screening survey and a study questionnaire. For ImmuneRACE Cohort 3, a participant was defined as recovered based on two consecutive negative NP/OP PCR tests, clearance by a healthcare professional, or resolution of symptoms. In the prospective study, whole blood, serum and a nasopharyngeal or oropharyngeal swab were collected from each participant by mobile phlebotomists. Prospective study participants could optionally give additional blood draws and questionnaires over a roughly two-month period. Before DNA extraction, prospective study blood samples were shipped either frozen or at room temperature.

The material sequenced was PBMCs or T cells enriched from blood (not recorded which). The TCR was taken from a woman aged 18 to 35 who had recovered from COVID-19. The V and J segments used are TRBV18 and TRBJ1-1; no D gene call is confident. The DNA reads TGTGCCAGCTCACCCATACAGATTACAGTCGCTGAAGCTTTCTTT. The translation is CASSPIQITVAEAFF. The entire variable domain, with the stretches around the CDR3 drawn from the reference TRBV18 and TRBJ1-1 proteins, is NAGVMQNPRHLVRRRGQEARLRCSPMKGHSHVYWYRQLPEEGLKFMVYLQKENIIDESGMPKERFSAEFPKEGPSILRIQQVVRGDSAAYFCASSPIQITVAEAFFGQGTRLTVV.